This TCR beta chain is from a study of blood T cell repertoires in COVID-19 (dated by TCRdb to the early 2020s). Concerning the study at large: Collaborator samples came from the United States, Italy and Spain and covered acute and convalescent phases of COVID-19. The prospective study material was composed of cDNA or gDNA derived from T cells, B-cell-depleted T cells, or PBMCs. Subjects who had been exposed to COVID-19, were actively infected with it, or had recovered from it provided the deeply sampled blood TCRbeta repertoires that made up the dataset. The repertoires were made available in a free public database intended to serve as a resource for research on the immune response to SARS-CoV-2. The samples were drawn from the first 160 participants of the ongoing ImmuneRACE study and from 1,254 subjects provided by 6 global collaborators. The sample metadata nearly always contained a de-identified subject ID, COVID-19 status, age in years and sex. Where available, HLA class I and class II types were obtained from metadata supplied by the sample provider rather than from assay-based typing.

Findings and caveats that apply to the study as a whole: The quantity of clinical and demographic metadata differed by source and by participant and was supplied without curation.

Collaborating institutions collected whole blood in K2EDTA tubes following their own protocols. For TCRbeta analysis, collaborator samples were shipped as frozen whole blood, as isolated PBMCs, or as DNA extracted from either sample type. Reading the germline V gene (reference sequence) gives CDR1 SGHNT and CDR2 YYREEE. Germline trimming: 0 bases from V, 4 bases from J; junction bases outside gene matches: 4. Inclusive of the bounding cysteine and phenylalanine, the CDR3 is 16 residues long. The DNA shown is the 48-base CDR3, in frame from base 1. Turning to this clone: Its antigen specificity is not known. No much larger clone exists at a distance of one base, and base qualities are not known.

TCRbeta CDR3 regions were amplified from genomic DNA using the immunoSEQ Assay, a bias-controlled multiplex PCR. The study's own analysis went as follows. Nucleated cell counts per sample were estimated from amplification of reference gene primers within the assay. To quantify the absolute abundance of each unique TCRbeta CDR3 rearrangement, sequence reads were collapsed and filtered. For each sample, productive Simpson clonality was calculated as the square root of Simpson's diversity index over productive rearrangements. Here the immuneACCESS table is served through TCRdb, limited to in-frame sequences with V and J called. Missing clones are a known gap in these copies; in checked studies unresolved V genes cover under half, and the rest lacks a known reason. The DNA gave D and trimming, while V, J and clone size come from that table. This sample has some 70,000 clones in its table, and 90% of those were observed once. Clones ranked in the top ten supply about 5% of the sample.

The chain uses TRBV5-4 and TRBJ2-5, with TRBD2 matching 12 junction bases. The sequencing input was peripheral blood. This TCR derives from a man aged 45-65 years with acute or convalescent COVID-19. In nucleotides, the sequence is TGTGCCAGCAGCTTGGGACTAGCGGGAGTTCGAGAGACCCAGTACTTC. It specifies CASSLGLAGVRETQYF.